This T cell receptor beta chain was sequenced during a study of blood T cell repertoires in COVID-19. Across the study: Italy, Spain and the United States were the sources of the convalescent and acute COVID-19 samples.

This clone occurred a few times. Assay used: immunoSEQ multiplex PCR; TCRdb lists only in-frame clones, some missing. This table has under 300,000 clones, 80% to 90% appearing once. Germline V gene data show CDR1 as SGDLS and CDR2 as YYNGEE. The V end was cut by 2 bases, the J end by 0 bases, with 11 bases between. The CDR3 is 15 residues long. This study enrolled people aged roughly 18 to 100 from around 26 US geographic areas. No more than 2 weeks before study entry, exposed participants had met a case of COVID-19. The chain has TRBV9 and TRBJ1-2, with a possible D match to TRBD1 (6 bases). This TCR was sampled from a woman in her 50s who had been exposed to COVID-19. The sequenced sample was PBMCs or T cells enriched from blood (not recorded which). DNA of the CDR3: TGTGCCAGCAGCGTGGGGCAGGGGACTAACTATGGCTACACCTTC. Its translation is CASSVGQGTNYGYTF.